One sample yielded the 14 T cell receptor beta chains listed below, sequenced in a study of T cell repertoires in cytomegalovirus infection. MiXCR, applied by TCRdb to the reads, yields one record per CDR3 protein. The table has approximately 500,000 distinct CDR3 sequences, over 9% seen once. The sample was PBMCs. These receptors were obtained from a human donor in good health (CMV status not recorded). Some clones in this sample may be carry-over from other donors' samples.

In its sample, this clonotype was seen many times. This chain uses TRBV6-5 with TRBJ1-3; D gene uncertain. Trimming removed 2 bases from V and 0 bases from J, with 11 bases in between. CDR3 size: 16 residues. The germline CDR1 and CDR2 sequences are MNHEY and SVGAGI. CDR3 loop: CASSYESAVSGNTIYF. The CDR3 DNA sequence: TGTGCCAGCAGTTACGAAAGTGCCGTCTCTGGAAACACCATATATTTT.

This clonotype has a count of ten or more. The chain is built from TRBV10-3 and TRBJ1-2; D unresolved. This CDR3 comprises 13 residues. V lost 1 base to trimming and J lost 5 bases, with 8 bases between them. Looked up from germline, CDR1 is ENHRY and CDR2 is SYGVKD. CDR3: CAISEFQVYGYTF. The CDR3 DNA follows: TGTGCCATCAGTGAGTTCCAGGTTTATGGCTACACCTTC.

This clonotype was observed at least ten times. The V call is TRBV7-8, the J call TRBJ1-6, with D maybe TRBD1 (6 bases). V was clipped by 4 bases and J by 9 bases, with 19 bases between them. This CDR3 contains 16 residues. Germline lookup yields CDR1 SGHVS and CDR2 FQNEAQ. The CDR3 reads CASSSAEQGLTSPLHF. The CDR3 DNA follows: TGTGCCAGCAGCTCAGCAGAGCAGGGGTTAACTTCACCCCTCCACTTT.

This clonotype was recorded many times. This chain connects TRBV10-3 to TRBJ1-5; D gene ambiguous. The ends were cut back, 3 bases at V and 4 bases at J, with 7 bases in the middle. Germline V CDR1 and CDR2: ENHRY, SYGVKD. This CDR3 region has 13 residues. Here the CDR3 reads CAISETENQPQHF. DNA for the CDR3: TGTGCCATCAGTGAAACAGAAAATCAGCCCCAGCATTTT.

This clonotype was counted a few times. J is TRBJ2-3 and V is TRBV29-1; D gene ambiguous. The V gene lost 0 bases and the J gene lost 5 bases, with 6 bases spanning the gap. This CDR3 contains 12 residues. In germline, CDR1 is SQVTM, CDR2 ANQGSEA. This CDR3 reads CSVEEGRDTQYF. The CDR3 DNA reads TGCAGCGTTGAAGAAGGCCGAGATACGCAGTATTTT.

This clonotype has ten or more counts. The genes are TRBV7-2 and TRBJ1-6, with D maybe TRBD1 (6 bases). Trimming took off 0 bases at V and 2 bases at J, with 14 bases between the two ends. The CDR3 extends over 18 amino acids. CDR1 and CDR2 from the germline V gene are SGHTA and FQGNSA. CDR3 in amino acids: CASSLALSGDTYNSPLHF. The DNA of the CDR3 is TGTGCCAGCAGCTTAGCGCTAAGCGGGGACACCTATAATTCACCCCTCCACTTT.

This clonotype has at least ten counts. The V gene is TRBV29-1, the J gene TRBJ1-4; 8 nucleotides align to TRBD1. Germline CDR1 SQVTM, CDR2 ANQGSEA. Losses at the gene ends were 4 bases for V and 7 bases for J; bases not matched to a gene: 11. The CDR3 extends over 15 amino acids. The CDR3 loop is CSVARTGGRGEKLFF. The CDR3 DNA reads as TGCAGCGTTGCCCGAACAGGGGGGCGAGGTGAAAAACTGTTTTTT.

This clonotype was picked up many times. The rearrangement joins TRBV14 to TRBJ2-2; no clear D. There are 14 residues in the CDR3. Germline V lookup: CDR1 SGHDN, CDR2 FVKESK. Between the trimmed V and J ends, which lost 3 bases and 1 base, there was a span of 6 bases. CDR3 region: CASSQVLNTGELFF. The CDR3, as DNA: TGTGCCAGCAGCCAGGTACTGAACACCGGGGAGCTGTTTTTT.

This clonotype has only a few counts. V gene TRBV29-1 combines with J gene TRBJ1-2, with no clear D. There are 15 residues in the CDR3. CDR1 SQVTM and CDR2 ANQGSEA come from the germline V gene. V lost 0 bases and J 0 bases, leaving 11 bases between the germline ends. This chain's CDR3 is CSVEDPAAPNYGYTF. The DNA of the CDR3 is TGCAGCGTTGAAGATCCCGCAGCTCCTAACTATGGCTACACCTTC.

This clonotype was recorded many times. The chain carries TRBV5-1 and TRBJ1-2; D ambiguous. CDR3 length: 16 residues. V lost 0 bases and J lost 1, with 13 bases in between. Germline CDR1 reads SGHRS; CDR2 reads YFSETQ. The CDR3 loop reads CASSLASAVHNYGYTF. CDR3 nucleotides: TGCGCCAGCAGCTTGGCATCGGCAGTCCATAACTATGGCTACACCTTC.

The chain carries TRBV28 and TRBJ2-2; D is tentatively TRBD1 or TRBD2 (6 bases each). CDR3 length: 17 residues. Between the trimmed V and J ends, which lost 1 base and 6 bases, there was a span of 18 bases. From germline, CDR1 is MDHEN and CDR2 SYDVKM. CDR3 nucleotides: TGTGCCAGCAGTTTATCTAGGGGGGCAGGGACGGCCGGGGAGCTGTTTTTT. This gives the protein CASSLSRGAGTAGELFF.

This clonotype showed up many times. The rearrangement uses TRBV3-1 and TRBJ1-1, with TRBD1 as a possible D gene (5 bases). The CDR3 length is 14 residues. Trimming took off 1 base at V and 6 bases at J, with 12 bases between the two ends. The V gene's germline CDR1 is LGHDT and CDR2 YNNKEL (reference sequence). In nucleotides, the CDR3 is TGTGCCAGCAGCCAAGCCCGGGGGAGTGCTGAAGCTTTCTTT. Residues: CASSQARGSAEAFF.

Ten or more counts support this clonotype. This sequence joins TRBV5-4 and TRBJ1-6, with D perhaps matching TRBD1 (6 bases). Germline V lookup: CDR1 SGHNT, CDR2 YYREEE (reference sequence). This CDR3 has 14 amino acids. Trimming left V 6 bases short and J 4 bases short, with 11 bases between. The CDR3: CASNRAGYNSPLHF. The DNA for the CDR3 is TGTGCCAGCAACAGGGCCGGGTATAATTCACCCCTCCACTTT.

This clonotype has a count of ten or more. This chain joins TRBV7-9 and TRBJ2-7; TRBD2 is a possible D gene (6 bases). Germline CDR1 and CDR2: SEHNR and FQNEAQ (reference sequence). This CDR3 has 13 amino acids. Between the trimmed V and J ends, which lost 3 bases and 6 bases, there was a span of 12 bases. This CDR3 reads CASSLGGRGEQYF. In nucleotides, the CDR3 is TGTGCCAGCAGCTTGGGGGGTAGGGGCGAGCAGTACTTC.